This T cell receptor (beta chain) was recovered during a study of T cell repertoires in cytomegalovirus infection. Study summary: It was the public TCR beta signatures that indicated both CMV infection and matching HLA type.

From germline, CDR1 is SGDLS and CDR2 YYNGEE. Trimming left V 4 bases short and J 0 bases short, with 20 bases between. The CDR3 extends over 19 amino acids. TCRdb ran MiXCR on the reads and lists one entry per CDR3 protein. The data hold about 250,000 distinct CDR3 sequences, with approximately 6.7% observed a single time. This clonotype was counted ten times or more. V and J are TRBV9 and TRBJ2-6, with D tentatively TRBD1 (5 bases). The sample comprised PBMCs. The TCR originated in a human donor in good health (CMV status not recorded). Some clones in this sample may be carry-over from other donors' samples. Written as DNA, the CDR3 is TGTGCCAGCAGCCCGCCTACGGACACGAGCCCCTCTGGGGCCAACGTCCTGACTTTC. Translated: CASSPPTDTSPSGANVLTF. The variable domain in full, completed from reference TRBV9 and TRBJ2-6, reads DSGVTQTPKHLITATGQRVTLRCSPRSGDLSVYWYQQSLDQGLQFLIQYYNGEERAKGNILERFSAQQFPDLHSELNLSSLELGDSALYFCASSPPTDTSPSGANVLTFGAGSRLTVL.